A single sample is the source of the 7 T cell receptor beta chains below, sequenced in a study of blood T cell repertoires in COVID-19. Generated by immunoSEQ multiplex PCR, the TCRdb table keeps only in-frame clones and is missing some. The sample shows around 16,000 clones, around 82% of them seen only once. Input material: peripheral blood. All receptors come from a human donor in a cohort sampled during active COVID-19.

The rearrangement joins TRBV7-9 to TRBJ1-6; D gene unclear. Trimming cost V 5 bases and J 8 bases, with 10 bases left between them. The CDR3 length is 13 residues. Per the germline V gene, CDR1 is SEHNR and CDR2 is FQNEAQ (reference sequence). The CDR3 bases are TGTGCCAGCAGCGTAGGAGGAGATTCACCCCTCCACTTT. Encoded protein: CASSVGGDSPLHF.

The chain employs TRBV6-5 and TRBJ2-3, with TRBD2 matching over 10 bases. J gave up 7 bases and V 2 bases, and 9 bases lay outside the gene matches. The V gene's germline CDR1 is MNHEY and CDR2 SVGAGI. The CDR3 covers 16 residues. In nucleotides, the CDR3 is TGTGCCAGCAGTTACGGGGCTAGCGGGAGTCAGAATACGCAGTATTTT. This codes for CASSYGASGSQNTQYF.

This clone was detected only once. CDR3 region: CASYQGGQGVGYTF. Written as DNA, the CDR3 is TGTGCCAGCTATCAAGGGGGACAGGGGGTAGGCTACACCTTC. The rearrangement uses TRBV28 and TRBJ1-2, with 11 bases aligning to TRBD1. CDR3 length: 14 residues. After removal of 8 bases from V and 8 bases from J, the junction contained 10 bases not matched to a gene. In germline, CDR1 is MDHEN, CDR2 SYDVKM.

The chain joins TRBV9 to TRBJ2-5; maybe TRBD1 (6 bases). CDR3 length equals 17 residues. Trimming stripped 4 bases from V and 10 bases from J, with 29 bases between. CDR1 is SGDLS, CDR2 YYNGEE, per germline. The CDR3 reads CASSPSPGQISPEDQYF. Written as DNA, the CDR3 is TGTGCCAGCAGCCCTTCCCCCGGACAGATCTCCCCGGAGGACCAGTACTTC.

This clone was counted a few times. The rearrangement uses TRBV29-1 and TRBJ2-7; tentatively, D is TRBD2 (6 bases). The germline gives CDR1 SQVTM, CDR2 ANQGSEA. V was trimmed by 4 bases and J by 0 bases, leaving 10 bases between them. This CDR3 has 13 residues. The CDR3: CSVVTAGSYEQYF. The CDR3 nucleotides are TGCAGCGTTGTGACAGCGGGCTCCTACGAGCAGTACTTC.

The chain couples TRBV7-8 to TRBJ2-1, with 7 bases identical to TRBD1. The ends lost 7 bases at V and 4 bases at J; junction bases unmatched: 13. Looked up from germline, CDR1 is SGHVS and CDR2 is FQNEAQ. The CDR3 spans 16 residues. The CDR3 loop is CASTTKLGQKYNEQFF. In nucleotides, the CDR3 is TGTGCCAGCACCACGAAGCTGGGACAGAAATACAATGAGCAGTTCTTC.

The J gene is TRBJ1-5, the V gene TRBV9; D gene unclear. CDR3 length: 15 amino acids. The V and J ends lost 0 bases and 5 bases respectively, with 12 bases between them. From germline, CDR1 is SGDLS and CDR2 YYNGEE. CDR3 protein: CASSVDGFSDQPQHF. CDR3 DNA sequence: TGTGCCAGCAGCGTAGATGGTTTTTCGGATCAGCCCCAGCATTTT.